These T cell receptor beta chains were read from a single sample in a study of monozygotic twins with inflammatory bowel disease. For each CDR3 protein, TCRdb gives one entry from its re-call of the 5' RACE reads, without DNA. In total, the table holds over 350,000 distinct CDR3 sequences. The sample consisted of blood. The origin of the receptors is a human donor with ulcerative colitis or Crohn's disease, or a healthy co-twin of an affected twin (not recorded which). CDR3s include the opening cysteine and the closing phenylalanine or tryptophan.

J | V | CDR3
TRBJ1-6 | TRBV30 | CAFHRGLPNSPLHF
TRBJ2-2 | TRBV19 | CASSIPGMNTGELFF
TRBJ1-4 | TRBV10-3 | CAISESAQNEKLLF
TRBJ2-2 | TRBV5-1 | CASSHQGAAGELFF
TRBJ2-7 | TRBV5-5 | CASSKGSRGLSEQYF
TRBJ1-1 | TRBV14 | CASSQGAGTTEAFF
TRBJ1-1 | TRBV24-1 | CATSDARRGRTEAFF
TRBJ2-5 | TRBV15 | CATSRDGQQETQYF
TRBJ2-1 | TRBV4-1 | CASSQAGSYYNEQFF
TRBJ2-3 | TRBV5-5 | CASSLKAGGADTQYF